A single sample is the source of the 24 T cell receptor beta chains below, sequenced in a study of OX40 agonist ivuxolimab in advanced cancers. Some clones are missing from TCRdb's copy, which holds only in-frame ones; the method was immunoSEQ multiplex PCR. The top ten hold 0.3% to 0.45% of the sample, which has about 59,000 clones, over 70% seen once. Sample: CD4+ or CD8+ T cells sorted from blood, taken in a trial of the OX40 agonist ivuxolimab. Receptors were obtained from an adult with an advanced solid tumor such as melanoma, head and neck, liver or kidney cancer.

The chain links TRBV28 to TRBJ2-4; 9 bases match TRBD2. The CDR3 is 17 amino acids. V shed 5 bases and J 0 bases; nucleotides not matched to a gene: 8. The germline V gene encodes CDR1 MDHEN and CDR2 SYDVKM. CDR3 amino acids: CASSPTGRGGAKNIQYF. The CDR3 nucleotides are TGTGCCAGCAGTCCCACGGGGCGGGGGGGAGCCAAAAACATTCAGTACTTC.

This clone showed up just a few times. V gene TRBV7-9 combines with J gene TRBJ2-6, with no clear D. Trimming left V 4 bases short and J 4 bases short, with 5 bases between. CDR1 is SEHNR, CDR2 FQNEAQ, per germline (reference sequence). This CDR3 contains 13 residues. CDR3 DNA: TGTGCCAGCAGCTATGGGGGGGCCAACGTCCTGACTTTC. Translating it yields CASSYGGANVLTF.

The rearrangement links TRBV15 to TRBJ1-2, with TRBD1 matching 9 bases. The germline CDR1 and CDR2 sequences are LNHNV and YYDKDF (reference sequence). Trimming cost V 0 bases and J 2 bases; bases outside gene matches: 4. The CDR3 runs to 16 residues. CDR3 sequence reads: CATSRDLTGGNYGYTF. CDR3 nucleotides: TGTGCCACCAGCAGAGACCTCACAGGGGGCAACTATGGCTACACCTTC. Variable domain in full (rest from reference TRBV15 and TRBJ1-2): DAMVIQNPRYQVTQFGKPVTLSCSQTLNHNVMYWYQQKSSQAPKLLFHYYDKDFNNEADTPDNFQSRRPNTSFCFLDIRSPGLGDTAMYLCATSRDLTGGNYGYTFGSGTRLTVV.

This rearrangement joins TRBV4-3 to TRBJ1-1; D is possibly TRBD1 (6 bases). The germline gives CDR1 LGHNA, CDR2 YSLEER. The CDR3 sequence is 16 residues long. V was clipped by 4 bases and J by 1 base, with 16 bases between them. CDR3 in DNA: TGCGCCAGCAGCCCTACAGGGCTAGGATCGAACACTGAAGCTTTCTTT. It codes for CASSPTGLGSNTEAFF.

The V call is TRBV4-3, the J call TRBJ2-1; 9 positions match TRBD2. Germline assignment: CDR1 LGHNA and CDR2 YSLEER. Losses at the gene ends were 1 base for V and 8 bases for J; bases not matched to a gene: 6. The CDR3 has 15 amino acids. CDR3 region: CASSQVVAGAYEQFF. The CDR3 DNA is TGCGCCAGCAGCCAAGTGGTAGCGGGAGCCTATGAGCAGTTCTTC.

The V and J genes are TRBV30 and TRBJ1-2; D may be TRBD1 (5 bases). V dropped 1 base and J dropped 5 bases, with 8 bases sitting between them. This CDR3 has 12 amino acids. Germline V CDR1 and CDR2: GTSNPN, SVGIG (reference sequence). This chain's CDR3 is CAWSAAGYGYTF. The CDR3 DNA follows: TGTGCCTGGAGTGCGGCAGGGTATGGCTACACCTTC.

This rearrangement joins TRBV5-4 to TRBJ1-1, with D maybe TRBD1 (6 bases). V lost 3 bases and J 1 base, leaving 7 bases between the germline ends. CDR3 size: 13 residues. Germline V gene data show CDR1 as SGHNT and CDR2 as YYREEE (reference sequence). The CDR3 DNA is TGTGCCAGCAGCTCGACAGGGAACACTGAAGCTTTCTTT. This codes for CASSSTGNTEAFF.

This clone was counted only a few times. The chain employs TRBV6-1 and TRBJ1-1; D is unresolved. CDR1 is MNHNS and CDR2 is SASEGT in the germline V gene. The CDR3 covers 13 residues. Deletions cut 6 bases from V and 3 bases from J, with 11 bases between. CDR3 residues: CASRRGQHTEAFF. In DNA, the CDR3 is TGTGCCAGCAGACGAGGGCAGCACACTGAAGCTTTCTTT.

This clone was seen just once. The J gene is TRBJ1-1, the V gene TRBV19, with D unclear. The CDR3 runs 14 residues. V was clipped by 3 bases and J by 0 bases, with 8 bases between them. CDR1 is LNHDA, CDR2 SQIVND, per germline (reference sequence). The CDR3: CASSMRYLNTEAFF. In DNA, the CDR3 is TGTGCCAGTAGTATGAGGTACCTGAACACTGAAGCTTTCTTT. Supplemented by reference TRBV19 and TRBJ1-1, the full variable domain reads DGGITQSPKYLFRKEGQNVTLSCEQNLNHDAMYWYRQDPGQGLRLIYYSQIVNDFQKGDIAEGYSVSREKKESFPLTVTSAQKNPTAFYLCASSMRYLNTEAFFGQGTRLTVV.

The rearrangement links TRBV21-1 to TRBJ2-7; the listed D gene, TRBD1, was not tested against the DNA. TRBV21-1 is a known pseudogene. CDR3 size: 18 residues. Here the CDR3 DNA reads TGTGCCAGCAGCATACTATTTCAGGACAGGGGCCTATTCTACGAGCAGTACTTC. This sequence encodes CASSILFQDRGLFYEQYF.

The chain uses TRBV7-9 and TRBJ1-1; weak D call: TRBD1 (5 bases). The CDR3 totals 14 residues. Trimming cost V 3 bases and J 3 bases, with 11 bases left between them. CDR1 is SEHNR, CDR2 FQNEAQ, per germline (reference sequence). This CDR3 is CASSFGAKYTEAFF. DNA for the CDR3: TGTGCCAGCAGCTTTGGGGCTAAGTACACTGAAGCTTTCTTT.

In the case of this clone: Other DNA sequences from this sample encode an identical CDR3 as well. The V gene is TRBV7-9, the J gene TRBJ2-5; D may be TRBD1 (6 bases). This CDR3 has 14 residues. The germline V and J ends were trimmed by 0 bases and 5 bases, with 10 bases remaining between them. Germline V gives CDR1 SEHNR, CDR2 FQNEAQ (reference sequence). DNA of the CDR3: TGTGCCAGCAGCTTAGCACAGGGTCGGGAGACCCAGTACTTC. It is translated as CASSLAQGRETQYF.

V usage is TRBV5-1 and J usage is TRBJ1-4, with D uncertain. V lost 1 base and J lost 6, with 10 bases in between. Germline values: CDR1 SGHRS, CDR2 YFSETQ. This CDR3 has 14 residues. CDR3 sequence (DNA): TGCGCCAGCAGCTTGTCGGGGAGGGATGAAAAACTGTTTTTT. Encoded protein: CASSLSGRDEKLFF.

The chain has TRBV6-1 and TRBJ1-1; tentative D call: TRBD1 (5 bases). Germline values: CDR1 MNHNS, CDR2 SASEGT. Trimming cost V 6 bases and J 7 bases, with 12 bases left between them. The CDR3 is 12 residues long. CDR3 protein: CASRDGDGEAFF. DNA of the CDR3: TGTGCCAGCAGAGACGGGGACGGTGAAGCTTTCTTT.

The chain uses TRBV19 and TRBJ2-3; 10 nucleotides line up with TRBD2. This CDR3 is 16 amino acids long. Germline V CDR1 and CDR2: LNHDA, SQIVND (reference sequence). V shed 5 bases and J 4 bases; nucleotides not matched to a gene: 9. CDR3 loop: CASSPLAGRRADTQYF. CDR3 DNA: TGTGCCAGTAGTCCACTAGCGGGAAGACGAGCAGATACGCAGTATTTT.

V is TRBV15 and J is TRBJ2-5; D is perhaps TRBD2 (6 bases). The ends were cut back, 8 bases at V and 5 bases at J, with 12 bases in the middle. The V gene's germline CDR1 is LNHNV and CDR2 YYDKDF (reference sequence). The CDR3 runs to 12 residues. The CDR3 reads CATAEGQETQYF. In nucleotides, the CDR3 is TGTGCCACCGCGGAGGGGCAGGAGACCCAGTACTTC.

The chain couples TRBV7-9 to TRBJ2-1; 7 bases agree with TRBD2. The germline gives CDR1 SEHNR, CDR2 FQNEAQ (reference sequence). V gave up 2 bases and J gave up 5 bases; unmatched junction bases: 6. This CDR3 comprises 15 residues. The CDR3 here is CASSLPQRENNEQFF. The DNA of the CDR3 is TGTGCCAGCAGCTTACCCCAGCGGGAAAACAATGAGCAGTTCTTC.

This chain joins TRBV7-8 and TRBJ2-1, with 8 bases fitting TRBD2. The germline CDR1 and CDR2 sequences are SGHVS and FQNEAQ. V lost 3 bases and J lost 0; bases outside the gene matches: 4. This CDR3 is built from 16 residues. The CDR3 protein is CASSFREGSSYNEQFF. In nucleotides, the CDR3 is TGTGCCAGCAGCTTTCGGGAGGGAAGCTCCTACAATGAGCAGTTCTTC.

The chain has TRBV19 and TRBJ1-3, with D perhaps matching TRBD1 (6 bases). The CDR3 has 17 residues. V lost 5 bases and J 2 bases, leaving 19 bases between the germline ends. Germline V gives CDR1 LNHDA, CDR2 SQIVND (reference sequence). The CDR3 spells CASSPSAGQRPGNTIYF. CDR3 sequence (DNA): TGTGCCAGTAGTCCTTCCGCGGGACAAAGACCTGGAAACACCATATATTTT.

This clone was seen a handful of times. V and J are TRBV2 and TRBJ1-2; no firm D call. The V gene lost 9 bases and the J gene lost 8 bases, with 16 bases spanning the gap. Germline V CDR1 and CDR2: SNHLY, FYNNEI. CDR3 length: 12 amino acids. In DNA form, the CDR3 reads TGTGCCAGTTGCCCCCGGTCCGTCGGCTACACCTTC. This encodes CASCPRSVGYTF.

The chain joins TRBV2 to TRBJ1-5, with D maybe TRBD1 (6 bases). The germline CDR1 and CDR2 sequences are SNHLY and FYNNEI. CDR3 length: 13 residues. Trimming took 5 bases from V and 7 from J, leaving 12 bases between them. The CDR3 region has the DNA TGTGCCAGCAGTAGGACAGAATCCCAGCCCCAGCATTTT. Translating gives CASSRTESQPQHF.

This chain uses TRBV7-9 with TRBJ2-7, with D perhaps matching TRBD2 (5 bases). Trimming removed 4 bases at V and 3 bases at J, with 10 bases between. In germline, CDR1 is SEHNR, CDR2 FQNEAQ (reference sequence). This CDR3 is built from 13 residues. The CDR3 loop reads CASSSGENYEQYF. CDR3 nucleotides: TGTGCCAGCAGCTCCGGGGAGAACTACGAGCAGTACTTC.

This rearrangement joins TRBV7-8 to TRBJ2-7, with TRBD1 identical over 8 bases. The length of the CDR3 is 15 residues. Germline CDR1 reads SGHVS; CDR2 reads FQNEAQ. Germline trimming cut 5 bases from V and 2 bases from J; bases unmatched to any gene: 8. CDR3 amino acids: CASSARDRRTYEQYF. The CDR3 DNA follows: TGTGCCAGCAGCGCCCGGGACAGGAGAACCTACGAGCAGTACTTC.

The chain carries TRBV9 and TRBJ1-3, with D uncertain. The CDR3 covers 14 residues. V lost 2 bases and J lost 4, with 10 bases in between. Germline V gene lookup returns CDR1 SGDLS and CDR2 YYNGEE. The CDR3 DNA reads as TGTGCCAGCAGCGTTGCTCAAGCAGGAAACACCATATATTTT. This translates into CASSVAQAGNTIYF. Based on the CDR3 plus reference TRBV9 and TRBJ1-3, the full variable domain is DSGVTQTPKHLITATGQRVTLRCSPRSGDLSVYWYQQSLDQGLQFLIQYYNGEERAKGNILERFSAQQFPDLHSELNLSSLELGDSALYFCASSVAQAGNTIYFGEGSWLTVV.